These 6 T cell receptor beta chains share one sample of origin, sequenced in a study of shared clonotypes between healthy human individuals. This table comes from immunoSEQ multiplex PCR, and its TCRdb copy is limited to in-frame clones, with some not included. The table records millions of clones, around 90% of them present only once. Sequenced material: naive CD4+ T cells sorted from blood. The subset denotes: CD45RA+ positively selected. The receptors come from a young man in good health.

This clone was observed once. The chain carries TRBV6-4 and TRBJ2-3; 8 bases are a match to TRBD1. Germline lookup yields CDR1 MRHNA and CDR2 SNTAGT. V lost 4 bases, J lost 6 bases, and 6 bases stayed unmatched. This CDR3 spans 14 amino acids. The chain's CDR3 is CASSATTGADTQYF. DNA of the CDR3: TGTGCCAGCAGTGCAACGACAGGGGCGGATACGCAGTATTTT.

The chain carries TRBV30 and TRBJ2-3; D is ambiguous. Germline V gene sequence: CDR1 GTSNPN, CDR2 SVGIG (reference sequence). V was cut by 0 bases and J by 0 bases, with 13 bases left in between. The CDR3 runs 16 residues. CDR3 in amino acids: CAWSVQTAVSTDTQYF. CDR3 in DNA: TGTGCCTGGAGTGTACAGACGGCGGTTAGCACAGATACGCAGTATTTT.

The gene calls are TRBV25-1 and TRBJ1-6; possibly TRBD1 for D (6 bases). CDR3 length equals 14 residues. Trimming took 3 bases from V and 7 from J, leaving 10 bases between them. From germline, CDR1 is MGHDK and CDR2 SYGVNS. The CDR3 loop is CASSDWTANSPLHF. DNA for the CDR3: TGTGCCAGCAGTGATTGGACAGCGAATTCACCCCTCCACTTT.

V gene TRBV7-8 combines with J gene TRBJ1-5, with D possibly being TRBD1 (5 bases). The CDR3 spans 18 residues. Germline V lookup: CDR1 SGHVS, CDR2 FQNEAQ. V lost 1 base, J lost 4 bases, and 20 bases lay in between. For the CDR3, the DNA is TGTGCCAGCAGCTTAGAATACGCAGGGACGGGGATAAATCAGCCCCAGCATTTT. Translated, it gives CASSLEYAGTGINQPQHF.

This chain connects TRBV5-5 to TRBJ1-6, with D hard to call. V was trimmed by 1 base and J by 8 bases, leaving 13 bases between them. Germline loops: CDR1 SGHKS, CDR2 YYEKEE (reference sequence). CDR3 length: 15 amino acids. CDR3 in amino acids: CASSLSPGTDSPLHF. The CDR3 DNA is TGTGCCAGCAGCTTGTCCCCAGGCACCGATTCACCCCTCCACTTT.

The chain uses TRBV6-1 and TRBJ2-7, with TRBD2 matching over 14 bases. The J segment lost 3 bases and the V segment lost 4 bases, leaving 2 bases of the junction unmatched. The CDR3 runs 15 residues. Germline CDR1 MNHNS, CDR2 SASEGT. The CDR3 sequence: CASSAGTSGSYEQYF. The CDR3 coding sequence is TGTGCCAGCAGTGCCGGGACTAGCGGGAGCTACGAGCAGTACTTC.